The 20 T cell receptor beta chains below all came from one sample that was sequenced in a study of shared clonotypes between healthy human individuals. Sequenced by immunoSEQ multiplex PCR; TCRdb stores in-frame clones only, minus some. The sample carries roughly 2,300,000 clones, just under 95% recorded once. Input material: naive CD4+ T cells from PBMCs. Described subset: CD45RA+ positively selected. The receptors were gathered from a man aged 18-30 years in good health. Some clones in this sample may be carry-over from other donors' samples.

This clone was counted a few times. In DNA, the CDR3 is TGTGCCTGGAGTGTACTGGGCGGTGAAGCTTTCTTT. This translates into CAWSVLGGEAFF. This chain connects TRBV30 to TRBJ1-1; unclear D gene. In germline, CDR1 is GTSNPN, CDR2 SVGIG (reference sequence). Trimming shortened V by 0 bases and J by 7 bases, and 9 bases separated the two germline ends. The CDR3 runs 12 residues.

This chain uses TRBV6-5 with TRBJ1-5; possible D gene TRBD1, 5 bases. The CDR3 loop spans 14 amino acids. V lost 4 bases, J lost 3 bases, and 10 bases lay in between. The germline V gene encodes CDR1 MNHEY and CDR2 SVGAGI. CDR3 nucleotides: TGTGCCAGCAGTTTCCGACAGTACAATCAGCCCCAGCATTTT. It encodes CASSFRQYNQPQHF.

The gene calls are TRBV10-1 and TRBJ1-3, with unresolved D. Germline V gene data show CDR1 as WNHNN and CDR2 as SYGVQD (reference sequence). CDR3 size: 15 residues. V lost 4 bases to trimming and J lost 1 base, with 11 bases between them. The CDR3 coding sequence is TGCGCCAGCAGTGGGTCCCGTAGTTCTGGAAACACCATATATTTT. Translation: CASSGSRSSGNTIYF.

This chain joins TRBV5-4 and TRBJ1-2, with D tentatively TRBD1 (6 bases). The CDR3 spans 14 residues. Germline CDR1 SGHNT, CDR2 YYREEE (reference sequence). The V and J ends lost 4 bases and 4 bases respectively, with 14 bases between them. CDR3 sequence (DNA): TGTGCCAGCAGCCTTCGAGGGGGGGGCTATGGCTACACCTTC. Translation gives CASSLRGGGYGYTF.

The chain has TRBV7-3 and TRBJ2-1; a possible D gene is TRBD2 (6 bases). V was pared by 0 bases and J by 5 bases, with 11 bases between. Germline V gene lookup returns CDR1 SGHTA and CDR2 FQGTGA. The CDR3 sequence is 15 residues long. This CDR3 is CASSLTGLRNNEQFF. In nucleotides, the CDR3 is TGTGCCAGCAGCTTAACGGGACTCCGCAACAATGAGCAGTTCTTC.

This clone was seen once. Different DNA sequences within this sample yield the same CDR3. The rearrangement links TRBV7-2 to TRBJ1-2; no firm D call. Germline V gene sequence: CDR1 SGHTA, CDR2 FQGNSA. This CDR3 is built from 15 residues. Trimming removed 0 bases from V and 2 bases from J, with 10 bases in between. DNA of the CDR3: TGTGCCAGCAGCTTAGCGCTAGGAGTAAACTATGGCTACACCTTC. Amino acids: CASSLALGVNYGYTF. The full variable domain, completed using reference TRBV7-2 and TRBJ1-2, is GAGVSQSPSNKVTEKGKDVELRCDPISGHTALYWYRQSLGQGLEFLIYFQGNSAPDKSGLPSDRFSAERTGGSVSTLTIQRTQQEDSAVYLCASSLALGVNYGYTFGSGTRLTVV.

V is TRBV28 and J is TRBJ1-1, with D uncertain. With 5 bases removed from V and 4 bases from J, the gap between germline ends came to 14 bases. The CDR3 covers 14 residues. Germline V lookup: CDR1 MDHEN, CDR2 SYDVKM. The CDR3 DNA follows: TGTGCCAGCAGTCTCTACCAACTAGGCACTGAAGCTTTCTTT. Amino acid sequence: CASSLYQLGTEAFF.

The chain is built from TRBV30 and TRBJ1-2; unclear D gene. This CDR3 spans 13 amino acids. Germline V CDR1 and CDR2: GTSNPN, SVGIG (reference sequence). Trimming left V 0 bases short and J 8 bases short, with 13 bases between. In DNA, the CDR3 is TGTGCCTGGAGTGTTGAGAGCTTTCTGGGCTACACCTTC. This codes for CAWSVESFLGYTF.

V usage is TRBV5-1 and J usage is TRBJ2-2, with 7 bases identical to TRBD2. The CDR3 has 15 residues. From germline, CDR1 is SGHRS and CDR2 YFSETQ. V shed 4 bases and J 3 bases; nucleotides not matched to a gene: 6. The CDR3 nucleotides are TGCGCCAGCAGCCCTGGGACTACTTACACCGGGGAGCTGTTTTTT. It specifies CASSPGTTYTGELFF.

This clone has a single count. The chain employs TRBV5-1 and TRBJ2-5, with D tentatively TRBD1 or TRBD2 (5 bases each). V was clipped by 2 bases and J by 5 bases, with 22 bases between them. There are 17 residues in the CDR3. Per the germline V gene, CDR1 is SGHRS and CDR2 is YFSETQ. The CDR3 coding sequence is TGCGCCAGCAGCTTCCTAACAAAGCGGCAGGGAGACGAGACCCAGTACTTC. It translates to CASSFLTKRQGDETQYF.

CDR3 region: CAIAGALSSVPYF. Written as DNA, the CDR3 is TGTGCCATAGCAGGTGCTTTATCTAGCGTTCCTTACTTC. This chain connects TRBV2 to TRBJ2-7, with D possibly TRBD2 on 6 matching bases. Germline V lookup: CDR1 SNHLY, CDR2 FYNNEI. The length of the CDR3 is 13 residues. Trimming cost V 10 bases and J 13 bases, with 26 bases left between them.

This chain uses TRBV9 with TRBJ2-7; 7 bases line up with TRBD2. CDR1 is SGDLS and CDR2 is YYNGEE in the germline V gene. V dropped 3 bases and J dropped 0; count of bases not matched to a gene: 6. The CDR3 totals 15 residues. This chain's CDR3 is CASSAASGSSYEQYF. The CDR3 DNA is TGTGCCAGCAGCGCCGCTAGCGGCAGCTCCTACGAGCAGTACTTC.

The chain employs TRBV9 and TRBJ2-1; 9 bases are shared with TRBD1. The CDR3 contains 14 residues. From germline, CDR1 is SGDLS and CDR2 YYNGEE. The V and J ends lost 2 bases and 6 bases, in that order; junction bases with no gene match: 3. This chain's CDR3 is CASSVRTGANEQFF. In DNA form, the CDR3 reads TGTGCCAGCAGCGTCCGGACAGGGGCCAATGAGCAGTTCTTC.

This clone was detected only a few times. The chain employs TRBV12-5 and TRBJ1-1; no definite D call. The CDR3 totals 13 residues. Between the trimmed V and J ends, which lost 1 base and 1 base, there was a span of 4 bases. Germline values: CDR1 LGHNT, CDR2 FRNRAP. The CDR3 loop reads CASGLDRNTEAFF. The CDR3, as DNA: TGTGCTAGTGGTTTGGACAGGAACACTGAAGCTTTCTTT. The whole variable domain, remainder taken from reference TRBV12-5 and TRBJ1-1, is DARVTQTPRHKVTEMGQEVTMRCQPILGHNTVFWYRQTMMQGLELLAYFRNRAPLDDSGMPKDRFSAEMPDATLATLKIQPSEPRDSAVYFCASGLDRNTEAFFGQGTRLTVV.

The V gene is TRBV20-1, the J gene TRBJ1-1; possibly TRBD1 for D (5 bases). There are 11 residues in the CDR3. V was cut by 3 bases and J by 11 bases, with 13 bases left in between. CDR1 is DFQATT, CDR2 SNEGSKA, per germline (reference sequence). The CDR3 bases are TGCAGTGCTAGGGGGGGGGTTACGGCTTTCTTT. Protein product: CSARGGVTAFF.

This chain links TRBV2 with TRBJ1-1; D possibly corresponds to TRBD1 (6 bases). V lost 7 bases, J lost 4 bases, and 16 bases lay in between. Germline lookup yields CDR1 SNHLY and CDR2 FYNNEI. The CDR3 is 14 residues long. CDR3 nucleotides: TGTGCCAGCAAAATTTCAGGGGTGGGCACTGAAGCTTTCTTT. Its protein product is CASKISGVGTEAFF.

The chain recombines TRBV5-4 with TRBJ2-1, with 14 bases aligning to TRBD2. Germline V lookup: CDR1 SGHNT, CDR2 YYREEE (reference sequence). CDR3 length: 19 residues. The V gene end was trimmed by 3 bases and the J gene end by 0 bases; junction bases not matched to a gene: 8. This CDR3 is CASSSHGGTSGSSYNEQFF. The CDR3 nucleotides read TGTGCCAGCAGCTCCCACGGGGGGACTAGCGGGAGCTCCTACAATGAGCAGTTCTTC.

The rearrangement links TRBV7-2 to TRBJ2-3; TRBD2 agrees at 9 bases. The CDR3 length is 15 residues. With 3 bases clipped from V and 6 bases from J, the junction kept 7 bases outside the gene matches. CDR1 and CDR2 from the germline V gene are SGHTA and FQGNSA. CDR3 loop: CASSFSGSNADTQYF. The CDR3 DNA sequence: TGTGCCAGCAGCTTTAGCGGGAGTAACGCGGATACGCAGTATTTT.

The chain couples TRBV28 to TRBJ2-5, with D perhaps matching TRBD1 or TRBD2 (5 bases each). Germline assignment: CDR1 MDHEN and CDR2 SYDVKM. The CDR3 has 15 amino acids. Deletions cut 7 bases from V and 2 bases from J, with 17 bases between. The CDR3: CASTSRPGPQETQYF. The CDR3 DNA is TGTGCCAGCACCTCCCGGCCGGGACCACAAGAGACCCAGTACTTC.

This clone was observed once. CDR3 protein: CASSSPPREKLFF. The CDR3 DNA is TGTGCCAGCAGTTCCCCCCCACGGGAAAAACTGTTTTTT. The chain links TRBV27 to TRBJ1-4; D gene unclear. Between the trimmed V and J ends, which lost 4 bases and 8 bases, there was a span of 11 bases. Germline V lookup: CDR1 MNHEY, CDR2 SMNVEV (reference sequence). The CDR3 runs to 13 residues.